This entry lists 16 T cell receptor beta chains sequenced from one sample in a study of blood T cell repertoires in COVID-19 (TCRdb year 2020). Libraries were made using the immunoSEQ multiplex PCR assay. The table was pulled from immuneACCESS by TCRdb, which kept in-frame rearrangements only. Such tables lose some clones; where checked, under half of the loss comes from unresolved V genes, and the rest has no known cause. Across this sample there are 180,000 or so clones, with about 85% seen only once. Roughly 9.2% of the sample comes from the top ten. The sequenced sample consisted of peripheral blood. The receptors come from a woman aged 80 or over with acute or convalescent COVID-19.

The chain links TRBV11-2 to TRBJ2-2; no reliable D call. The CDR3 runs 13 residues. The V and J ends lost 5 bases and 7 bases respectively, with 11 bases between them. In germline, CDR1 is SGHAT, CDR2 FQNNGV. CDR3 region: CASSPPSSGELFF. Here the CDR3 DNA reads TGTGCCAGCAGCCCACCCTCCAGCGGGGAGCTGTTTTTT.

V usage is TRBV11-2 and J usage is TRBJ2-7; 8 nucleotides match TRBD1. Unmatched junction bases numbered 8, after V lost 0 bases and J lost 4 bases. CDR1 and CDR2 (germline): SGHAT, FQNNGV. There are 16 residues in the CDR3. The CDR3 reads CASSLDSQGAGYEQYF. Written as DNA, the CDR3 is TGTGCCAGCAGCTTAGATAGCCAGGGGGCTGGATACGAGCAGTACTTC.

The J gene is TRBJ1-3, the V gene TRBV4-2; D is undetermined. Germline V lookup: CDR1 LGHNA, CDR2 YNFKEQ. The CDR3 runs 17 residues. Trimming left V 2 bases short and J 4 bases short, with 18 bases between. The CDR3 sequence: CASSQPTRGPRGNTIYF. CDR3 nucleotide sequence: TGTGCCAGCAGCCAACCTACGCGGGGTCCAAGGGGAAACACCATATATTTT.

V and J are TRBV5-4 and TRBJ2-2; 12 nucleotides align to TRBD2. The CDR3 sequence is 15 residues long. The V gene's germline CDR1 is SGHNT and CDR2 YYREEE (reference sequence). Losses at the gene ends were 4 bases for V and 7 bases for J; bases not matched to a gene: 5. This chain's CDR3 is CASSPLAGGNGELFF. In DNA, the CDR3 is TGTGCCAGCAGCCCACTAGCGGGAGGAAACGGGGAGCTGTTTTTT.

This chain links TRBV18 with TRBJ2-1; 11 bases map to TRBD2. J gave up 5 bases and V 2 bases, and 8 bases lay outside the gene matches. CDR1 is KGHSH and CDR2 is LQKENI in the germline V gene. The CDR3 has 17 amino acids. This CDR3 is CASSPYTGLAANNEQFF. CDR3 DNA: TGTGCCAGCTCACCATATACGGGACTAGCGGCAAACAATGAGCAGTTCTTC.

The chain carries TRBV7-9 and TRBJ2-3; the match to TRBD1 covers 12 bases. In germline, CDR1 is SEHNR, CDR2 FQNEAQ (reference sequence). This CDR3 is built from 15 residues. V lost 5 bases, J lost 6 bases, and 6 bases stayed unmatched. CDR3 in amino acids: CASSQGQGAMDTQYF. The CDR3 DNA reads TGTGCCAGCAGCCAGGGACAGGGGGCGATGGATACGCAGTATTTT.

The chain is built from TRBV19 and TRBJ2-3; 8 bases match TRBD2. Germline V gives CDR1 LNHDA, CDR2 SQIVND (reference sequence). Losses at the gene ends were 5 bases for V and 4 bases for J; bases not matched to a gene: 8. The CDR3 spans 15 residues. In DNA form, the CDR3 reads TGTGCCAGTAGTTCCCCCGGGGGGGAGGCAGATACGCAGTATTTT. This translates into CASSSPGGEADTQYF.

The V and J genes are TRBV12-5 and TRBJ2-5; D may be TRBD2 (7 bases). CDR1 is LGHNT and CDR2 is FRNRAP in the germline V gene. This CDR3 is built from 18 residues. The V gene lost 0 bases and the J gene lost 2 bases, with 19 bases spanning the gap. The CDR3 protein is CASGLVGGGGRGQETQYF. The CDR3 region has the DNA TGTGCTAGTGGTTTGGTCGGAGGCGGGGGCAGGGGACAAGAGACCCAGTACTTC.

This rearrangement joins TRBV30 to TRBJ2-1; D ambiguous. The CDR3 is 15 residues long. The V gene's germline CDR1 is GTSNPN and CDR2 SVGIG (reference sequence). V was shortened by 1 base and J by 3 bases, with 13 bases between the two germline ends. The CDR3 DNA sequence: TGTGCCTGGAGTGCCCGGTCTAGTGGCTACAATGAGCAGTTCTTC. It specifies CAWSARSSGYNEQFF.

The V call is TRBV4-2, the J call TRBJ1-4; maybe TRBD1 (6 bases). The CDR3 is 16 amino acids. Deletions cut 3 bases from V and 6 bases from J, with 17 bases between. The germline CDR1 and CDR2 sequences are LGHNA and YNFKEQ. The CDR3 loop reads CASSQGNGGLDEKLFF. In DNA, the CDR3 is TGTGCCAGCAGCCAGGGTAACGGGGGGCTGGATGAAAAACTGTTTTTT.

V gene TRBV4-1 combines with J gene TRBJ2-7; D is ambiguous. The CDR3 contains 14 residues. V was shortened by 4 bases and J by 0 bases, with 10 bases between the two germline ends. Germline loops: CDR1 MGHRA, CDR2 YSYEKL. The CDR3 is CASSPQFNSYEQYF. The CDR3 coding sequence is TGCGCCAGCAGCCCCCAGTTCAACTCCTACGAGCAGTACTTC.

This sequence joins TRBV19 and TRBJ2-1; 11 bases line up with TRBD2. J lost 5 bases, V lost 1 base, and 7 bases had no gene match. CDR1 is LNHDA and CDR2 is SQIVND in the germline V gene (reference sequence). This CDR3 has 17 residues. The CDR3 here is CASSIGRTSGWDNEQFF. The CDR3 bases are TGTGCCAGTAGTATAGGGAGGACTAGCGGGTGGGACAATGAGCAGTTCTTC.

There are a few counts of this clone. The chain combines TRBV6-5 with TRBJ1-6, with D possibly TRBD1 on 5 matching bases. Germline V gene lookup returns CDR1 MNHEY and CDR2 SVGAGI. V was trimmed by 2 bases and J by 8 bases, leaving 10 bases between them. The CDR3 sequence is 14 residues long. Here the CDR3 reads CASSYQGEDSPLHF. CDR3 DNA sequence: TGTGCCAGCAGTTACCAGGGTGAGGATTCACCCCTCCACTTT.

This sequence joins TRBV11-2 and TRBJ2-7; TRBD1 matches 8 bases. The trim removed 5 bases at V and 5 bases at J, leaving 8 bases unmatched. Germline CDR1 and CDR2: SGHAT and FQNNGV. CDR3 length equals 14 residues. The CDR3 protein is CASSRMDRVHEQYF. CDR3 nucleotides: TGTGCCAGCAGCCGCATGGACAGGGTCCACGAGCAGTACTTC.

This chain uses TRBV7-9 with TRBJ2-2; TRBD2 matches 14 bases. Trimming at V came to 7 bases and at J to 4 bases, leaving 11 bases not matched to a gene. The CDR3 loop spans 18 amino acids. Germline V lookup: CDR1 SEHNR, CDR2 FQNEAQ (reference sequence). The chain's CDR3 is CASTRGLAGERGTGELFF. Written as DNA, the CDR3 is TGTGCCAGCACCCGGGGACTAGCGGGAGAACGAGGCACCGGGGAGCTGTTTTTT.

Note on this clone: Other DNA variants within this sample encode the same CDR3. The chain carries TRBV3-1 (or the pseudogene TRBV3-2) and TRBJ2-5; TRBD1 might be the D (6 bases). Germline assignment: CDR1 LGHDT and CDR2 YNNKEL (reference sequence). Trimming took off 6 bases at V and 2 bases at J, with 13 bases between the two ends. The CDR3 totals 14 residues. The CDR3 loop reads CASSFRQEQETQYF. DNA of the CDR3: TGTGCCAGCAGTTTTCGACAGGAACAAGAGACCCAGTACTTC.